This T cell receptor beta chain was identified in a study of T-cell reconstitution after alpha-beta-depleted transplantation in children (dated by TCRdb to 2016 to 2018). For the study in its entirety: The study quantitatively tracked T-cell immune reconstitution after TCRalphabeta/CD19-depleted allogeneic hematopoietic cell transplantation in children using TCR repertoire profiling.

The method was PCR. The sequencer was an Illumina HiSeq 2500. TCR library preparation used molecular barcoding, with unique molecular identifiers applied to normalize quantification of the TCRbeta repertoire. TCRdb itself trimmed the public reads at Q25 with fastp, ran MiXCR and retained productive beta chains. Merged by CDR3 protein, the rows form single entries marked with the most common genes and DNA. The sample table lists 300,000 or so distinct CDR3 sequences, almost 10% of them with a count of one. The top ten clonotypes cover 10% of the sample. Including the terminal cysteine and phenylalanine, the CDR3 comprises 14 residues. The CDR3 DNA has 42 bases and is translated from base 1. The germline ends are 12 bases apart after V is trimmed by 6 bases and J by 1 base. The germline V gene provides CDR1 MNHNS and CDR2 SASEGT. The table lists this clonotype with many counts. It has no known antigen specificity. The input lacks base qualities; no much larger clone sits a single base away.

The sample in question was PBMCs from the stem cell graft donor, obtained from the stem cell graft. The sequence came from a human donor who donated a stem cell graft to a child with SCID. The rearrangement combines TRBV6-1 with TRBJ1-1; the D gene is possibly TRBD1, with 5 bases matching. Read as DNA, the sequence is TGTGCCAGCAGGGAGAGGGGCGGGAACACTGAAGCTTTCTTT. It encodes CASRERGGNTEAFF.